Sequencing of this T cell receptor (beta chain) was carried out in a study of identical twins. About this clonotype itself: The antigen is unknown.

TCRdb reprocessed the 5' RACE reads via MiXCR and lists one record per CDR3 protein. This sample carries some 500,000 distinct CDR3 sequences, approximately 10% of them seen once, and the ten largest clones take around 3.2%. Per germline, CDR1 MDHEN and CDR2 SYDVKM. V was pared by 3 bases and J by 6 bases, with 15 bases between. The CDR3 runs 14 residues. Overall study results and limits: Excess sharing by twins proved weaker in beta out-of-frame sequences. Compared with models, monozygotic twins showed more out-of-frame TCR alpha sharing. Out-of-frame alpha sequences shared by twins showed excess low generation probability. Whereas memory repertoires showed no such difference, abundant cord blood beta clonotypes carried fewer insertions.

These data are also associated with another study on yellow fever vaccine responses in identical twins.

The specimen was PBMCs. The TCR comes from a woman in her late teens or twenties in good health. The chain combines TRBV28 with TRBJ2-7, with D possibly matching TRBD1 (5 bases). CDR3 sequence: CASSFPKGSGEQYF. The CDR3 coding sequence is TGTGCCAGCAGTTTCCCTAAGGGGTCTGGCGAGCAGTACTTC.